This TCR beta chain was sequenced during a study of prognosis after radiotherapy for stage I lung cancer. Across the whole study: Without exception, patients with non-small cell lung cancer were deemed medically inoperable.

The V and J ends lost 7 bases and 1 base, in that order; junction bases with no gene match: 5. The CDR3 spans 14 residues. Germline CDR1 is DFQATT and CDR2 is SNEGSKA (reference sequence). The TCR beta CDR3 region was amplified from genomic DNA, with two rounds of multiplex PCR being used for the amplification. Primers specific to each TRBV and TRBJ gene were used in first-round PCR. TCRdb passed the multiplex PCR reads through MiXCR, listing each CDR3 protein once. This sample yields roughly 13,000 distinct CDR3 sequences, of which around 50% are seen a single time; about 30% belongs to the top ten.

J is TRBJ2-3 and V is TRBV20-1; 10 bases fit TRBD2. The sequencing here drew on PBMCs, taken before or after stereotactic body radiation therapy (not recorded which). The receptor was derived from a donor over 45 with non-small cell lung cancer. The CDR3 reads CSVGGTSGTDTQYF. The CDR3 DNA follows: TGCAGTGTTGGAGGGACTAGCGGCACAGATACGCAGTATTTT.